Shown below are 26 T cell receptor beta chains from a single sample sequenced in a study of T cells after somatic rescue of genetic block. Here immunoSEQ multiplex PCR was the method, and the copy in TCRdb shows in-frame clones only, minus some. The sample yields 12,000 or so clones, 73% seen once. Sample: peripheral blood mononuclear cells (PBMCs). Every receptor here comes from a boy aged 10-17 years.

CDR3 region: CASRFLSDREGGYTF. The DNA of the CDR3 is TGCGCCAGCAGATTCCTCTCTGACAGGGAGGGTGGCTACACCTTC. The chain links TRBV5-1 to TRBJ1-2; the match to TRBD1 covers 7 bases. The V segment lost 5 bases and the J segment 7 bases; nucleotides outside the gene matches: 14. The CDR3 contains 15 residues. Looked up from germline, CDR1 is SGHRS and CDR2 is YFSETQ.

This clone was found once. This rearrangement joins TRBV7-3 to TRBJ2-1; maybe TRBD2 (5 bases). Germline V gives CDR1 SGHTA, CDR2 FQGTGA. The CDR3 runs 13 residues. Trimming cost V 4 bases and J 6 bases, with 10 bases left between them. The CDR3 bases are TGTGCCAGCAGCTCTGCTGGAGGCAATGAGCAGTTCTTC. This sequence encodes CASSSAGGNEQFF.

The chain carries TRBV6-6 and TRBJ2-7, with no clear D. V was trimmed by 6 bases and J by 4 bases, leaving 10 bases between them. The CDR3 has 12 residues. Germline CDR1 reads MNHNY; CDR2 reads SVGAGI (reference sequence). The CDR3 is CASRDLRYEQYF. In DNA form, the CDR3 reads TGTGCCAGCAGAGATCTGCGTTACGAGCAGTACTTC.

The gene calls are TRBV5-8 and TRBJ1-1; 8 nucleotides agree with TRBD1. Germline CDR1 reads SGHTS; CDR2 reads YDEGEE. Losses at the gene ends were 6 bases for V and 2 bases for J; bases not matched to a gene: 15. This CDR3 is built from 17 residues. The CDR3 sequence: CASTHSGQAGTNTEAFF. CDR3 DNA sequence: TGTGCCAGCACCCATTCGGGACAGGCCGGTACAAACACTGAAGCTTTCTTT.

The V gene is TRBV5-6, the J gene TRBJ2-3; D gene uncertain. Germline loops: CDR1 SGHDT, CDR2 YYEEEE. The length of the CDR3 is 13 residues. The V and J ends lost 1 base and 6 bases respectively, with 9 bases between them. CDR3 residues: CASSLRWVDTQYF. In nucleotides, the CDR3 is TGTGCCAGCAGCTTGAGGTGGGTGGATACGCAGTATTTT.

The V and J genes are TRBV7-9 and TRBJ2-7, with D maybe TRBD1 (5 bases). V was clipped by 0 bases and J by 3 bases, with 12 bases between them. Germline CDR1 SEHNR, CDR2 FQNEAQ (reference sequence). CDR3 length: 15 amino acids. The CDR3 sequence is CASSLAGAGVYEQYF. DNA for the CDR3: TGTGCCAGCAGCTTAGCTGGGGCCGGTGTCTACGAGCAGTACTTC.

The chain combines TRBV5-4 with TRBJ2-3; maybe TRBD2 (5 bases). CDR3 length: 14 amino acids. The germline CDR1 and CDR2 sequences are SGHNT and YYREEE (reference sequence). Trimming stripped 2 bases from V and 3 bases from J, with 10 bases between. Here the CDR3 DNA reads TGTGCCAGCAGCTTTTTACTAGAGACAGATACGCAGTATTTT. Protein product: CASSFLLETDTQYF.

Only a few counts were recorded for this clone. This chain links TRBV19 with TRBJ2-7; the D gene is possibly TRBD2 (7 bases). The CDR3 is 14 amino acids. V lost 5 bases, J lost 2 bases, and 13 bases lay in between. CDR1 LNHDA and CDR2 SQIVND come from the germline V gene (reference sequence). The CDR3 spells CASSGGAGPYEQYF. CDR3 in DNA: TGTGCCAGTAGTGGGGGGGCCGGACCCTACGAGCAGTACTTC.

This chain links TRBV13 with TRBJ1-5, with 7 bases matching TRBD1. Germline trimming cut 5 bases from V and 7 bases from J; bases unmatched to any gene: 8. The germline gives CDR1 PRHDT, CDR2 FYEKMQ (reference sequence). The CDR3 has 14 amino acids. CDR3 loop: CASSQRQGRQPQHF. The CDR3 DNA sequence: TGTGCCAGCAGCCAGAGACAGGGACGCCAGCCCCAGCATTTT.

The CDR3 loop is CASSEGKYNEQFF. Here the CDR3 DNA reads TGCGCCAGCAGTGAGGGGAAGTACAATGAGCAGTTCTTC. This chain uses TRBV10-1 with TRBJ2-1; D gene unclear. V dropped 2 bases and J dropped 4 bases, with 6 bases sitting between them. CDR3 size: 13 residues. From germline, CDR1 is WNHNN and CDR2 SYGVQD (reference sequence).

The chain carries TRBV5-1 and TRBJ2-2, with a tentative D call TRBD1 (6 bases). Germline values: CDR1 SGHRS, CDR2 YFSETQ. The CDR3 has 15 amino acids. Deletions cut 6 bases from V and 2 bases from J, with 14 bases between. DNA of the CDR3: TGCGCCAGCAACAATGGACAGACAAACACCGGGGAGCTGTTTTTT. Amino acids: CASNNGQTNTGELFF.

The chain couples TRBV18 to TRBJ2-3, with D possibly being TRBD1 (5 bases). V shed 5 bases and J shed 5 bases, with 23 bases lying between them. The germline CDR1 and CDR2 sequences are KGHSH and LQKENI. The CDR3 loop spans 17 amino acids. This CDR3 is CASSNSLAAKGVDTQYF. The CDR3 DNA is TGTGCCAGCTCAAACTCTTTGGCCGCTAAAGGGGTAGATACGCAGTATTTT.

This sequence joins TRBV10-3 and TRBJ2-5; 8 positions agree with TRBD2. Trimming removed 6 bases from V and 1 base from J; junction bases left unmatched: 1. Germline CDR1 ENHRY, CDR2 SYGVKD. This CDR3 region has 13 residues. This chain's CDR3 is CAISGGAQETQYF. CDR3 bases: TGTGCCATCAGCGGGGGGGCCCAAGAGACCCAGTACTTC.

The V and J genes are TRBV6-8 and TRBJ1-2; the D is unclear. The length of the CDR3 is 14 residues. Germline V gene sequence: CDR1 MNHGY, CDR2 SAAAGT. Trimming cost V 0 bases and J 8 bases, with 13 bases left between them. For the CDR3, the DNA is TGTGCCAGCAGTTACTCGGATAGGGAATGGGGCTACACCTTC. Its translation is CASSYSDREWGYTF.

The CDR3 reads CASSLAALFGVGYGYTF. The CDR3 DNA reads TGTGCCAGCAGCTTAGCAGCCCTCTTTGGGGTAGGGTATGGCTACACCTTC. The rearrangement uses TRBV7-9 and TRBJ1-2; unclear D gene. Germline V CDR1 and CDR2: SEHNR, FQNEAQ (reference sequence). Between the trimmed V and J ends, which lost 0 bases and 5 bases, there was a span of 19 bases. The CDR3 spans 17 residues.

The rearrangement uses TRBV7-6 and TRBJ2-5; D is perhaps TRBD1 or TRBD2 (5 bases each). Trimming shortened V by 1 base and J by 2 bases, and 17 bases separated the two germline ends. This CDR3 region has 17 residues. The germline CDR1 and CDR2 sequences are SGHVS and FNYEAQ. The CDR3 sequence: CASSLVAQGRGQETQYF. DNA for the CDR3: TGTGCCAGCAGCTTAGTTGCCCAGGGACGAGGTCAAGAGACCCAGTACTTC.

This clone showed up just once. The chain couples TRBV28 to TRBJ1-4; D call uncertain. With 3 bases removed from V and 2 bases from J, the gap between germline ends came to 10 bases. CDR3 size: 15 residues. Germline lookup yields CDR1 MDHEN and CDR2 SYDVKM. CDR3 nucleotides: TGTGCCAGCAGTTTCGGTACAGCGACTAATGAAAAACTGTTTTTT. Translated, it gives CASSFGTATNEKLFF.

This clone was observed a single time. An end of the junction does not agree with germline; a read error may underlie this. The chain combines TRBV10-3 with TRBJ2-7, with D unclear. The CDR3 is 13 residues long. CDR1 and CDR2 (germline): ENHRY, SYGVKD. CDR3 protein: CASSYSMHYEQYF. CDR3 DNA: TGTGCCAGCAGTTACTCGATGCATTACGAGCAGTACTTC.

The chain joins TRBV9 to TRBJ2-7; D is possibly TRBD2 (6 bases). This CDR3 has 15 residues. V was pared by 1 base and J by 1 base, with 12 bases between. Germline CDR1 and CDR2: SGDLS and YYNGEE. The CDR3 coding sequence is TGTGCCAGCAGCGTATCTGGCGGGGTTTCCTACGAGCAGTACTTC. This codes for CASSVSGGVSYEQYF.

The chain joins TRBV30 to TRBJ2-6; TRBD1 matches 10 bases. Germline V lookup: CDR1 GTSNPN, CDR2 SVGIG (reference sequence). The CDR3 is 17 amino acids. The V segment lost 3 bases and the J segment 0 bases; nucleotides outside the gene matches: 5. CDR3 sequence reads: CAWSGTGVFSGANVLTF. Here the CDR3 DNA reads TGTGCCTGGAGCGGGACAGGGGTTTTCTCTGGGGCCAACGTCCTGACTTTC. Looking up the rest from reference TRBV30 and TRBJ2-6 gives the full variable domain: SQTIHQWPATLVQPVGSPLSLECTVEGTSNPNLYWYRQAAGRGLQLLFYSVGIGQISSEVPQNLSASRPQDRQFILSSKKLLLSDSGFYLCAWSGTGVFSGANVLTFGAGSRLTVL.

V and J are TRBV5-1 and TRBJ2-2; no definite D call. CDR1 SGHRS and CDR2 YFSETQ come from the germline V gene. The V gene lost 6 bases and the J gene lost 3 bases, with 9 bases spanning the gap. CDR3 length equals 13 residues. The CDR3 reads CASKRLDTGELFF. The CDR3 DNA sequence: TGCGCCAGCAAACGGTTGGACACCGGGGAGCTGTTTTTT. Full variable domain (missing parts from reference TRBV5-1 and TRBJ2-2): KAGVTQTPRYLIKTRGQQVTLSCSPISGHRSVSWYQQTPGQGLQFLFEYFSETQRNKGNFPGRFSGRQFSNSRSEMNVSTLELGDSALYLCASKRLDTGELFFGEGSRLTVL.

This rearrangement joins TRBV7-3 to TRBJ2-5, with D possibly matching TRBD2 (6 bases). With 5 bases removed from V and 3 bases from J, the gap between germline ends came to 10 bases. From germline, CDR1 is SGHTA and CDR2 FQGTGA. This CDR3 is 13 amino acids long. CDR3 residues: CASSRGDEETQYF. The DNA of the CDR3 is TGTGCCAGCAGCCGCGGGGATGAAGAGACCCAGTACTTC.

CDR3 nucleotides: TGTGCCAGCATAACAGAGGGGAACACTGAAGCTTTCTTT. Protein product: CASITEGNTEAFF. The chain uses TRBV7-3 and TRBJ1-1; no firm D call. The V and J ends lost 7 bases and 1 base respectively, with 10 bases between them. Germline assignment: CDR1 SGHTA and CDR2 FQGTGA. The CDR3 consists of 13 residues.

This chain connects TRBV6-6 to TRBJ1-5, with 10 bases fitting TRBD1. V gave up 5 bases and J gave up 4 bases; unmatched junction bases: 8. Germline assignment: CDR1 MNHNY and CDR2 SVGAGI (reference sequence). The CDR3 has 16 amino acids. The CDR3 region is CASSTYRTGGNQPQHF. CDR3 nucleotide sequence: TGTGCCAGCAGTACTTATCGGACAGGGGGTAATCAGCCCCAGCATTTT.

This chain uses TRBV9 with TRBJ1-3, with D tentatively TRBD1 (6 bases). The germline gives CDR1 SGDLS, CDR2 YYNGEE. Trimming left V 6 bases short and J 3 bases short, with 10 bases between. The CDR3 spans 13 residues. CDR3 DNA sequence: TGTGCCAGCAACTTGGGACATGGAAACACCATATATTTT. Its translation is CASNLGHGNTIYF.

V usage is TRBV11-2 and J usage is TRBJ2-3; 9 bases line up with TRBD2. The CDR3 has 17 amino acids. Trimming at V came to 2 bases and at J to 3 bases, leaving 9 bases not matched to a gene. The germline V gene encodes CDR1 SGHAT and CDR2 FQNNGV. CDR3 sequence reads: CASSLILAGWGTDTQYF. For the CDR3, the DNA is TGTGCCAGCAGCTTAATTCTAGCGGGGTGGGGTACAGATACGCAGTATTTT.